This T cell receptor (beta chain) was identified during a study of technical replicates of blood from a handful of donors. Sequencing used immunoSEQ multiplex PCR; TCRdb keeps in-frame clones, though not all of them. The sample yields just over 60,000 clones, around 87% seen once. This clone occurred a few times. The V end lost 0 bases, the J end lost 2 bases, and 11 bases lay between the germline ends. This CDR3 contains 15 residues. Germline V CDR1 and CDR2: SGHRS, YFSETQ. This TCR was recovered from a human donor in good health. Some clones in this sample may be carry-over from other donors' samples. The chain couples TRBV5-1 to TRBJ1-2, with D uncertain. The sample comprised PBMCs. The CDR3 loop is CASSLGGRRNYGYTF. CDR3 sequence (DNA): TGCGCCAGCAGCTTGGGCGGCCGGCGGAACTATGGCTACACCTTC.